These 8 T cell receptor beta chains were all obtained from the same sample, sequenced in a study of naive and memory T cell subsets. The treatment here: skin biopsy from PPD injection site in Mantoux-positive individual. TCR cDNA received a 3' ligated oligonucleotide that carried a UMI. The SP2 primer and nested alpha and beta constant region primers amplified ligated cDNA in four rounds. In TCRdb, the UMI-ligation and nested PCR reads were re-called with MiXCR into one record per CDR3 protein. The sample includes fewer than 35,000 distinct CDR3 sequences, 5.5% to 7.5% of them seen just once. Sample: skin, taken from a tuberculin skin test site. All receptors derive from an adult in good health.

There are many counts of this clonotype. The V and J genes are TRBV7-9 and TRBJ2-2; TRBD2 might be the D (5 bases). CDR1 SEHNR and CDR2 FQNEAQ come from the germline V gene (reference sequence). With 8 bases removed from V and 1 base from J, the gap between germline ends came to 5 bases. The CDR3 covers 12 residues. For the CDR3, the DNA is TGTGCCAGCGCGGGGAACACCGGGGAGCTGTTTTTT. This sequence encodes CASAGNTGELFF.

In its sample, this clonotype was seen a few times. A junction end diverges from the germline sequence, so it may reflect a read error. CDR3 nucleotides: TGTGCCAGCAGTTTTGGGCCCGACTATGGCGACACCTTC. As protein: CASSFGPDYGDTF. This chain links TRBV27 with TRBJ1-2; D uncertain. Germline CDR1 and CDR2: MNHEY and SMNVEV (reference sequence). The CDR3 has 13 amino acids.

This clonotype was counted between two and nine times. The V and J genes are TRBV27 and TRBJ1-1; D not resolved. Germline CDR1 MNHEY, CDR2 SMNVEV (reference sequence). The germline V and J ends were trimmed by 2 bases and 8 bases, with 12 bases remaining between them. CDR3 length equals 13 residues. The DNA of the CDR3 is TGTGCCAGCAGTTTACCCGGAGGACTCGAAGCTTTCTTT. It yields the protein CASSLPGGLEAFF.

This clonotype came up a few times. The chain carries TRBV7-9 and TRBJ2-7; 7 bases match TRBD1. Germline assignment: CDR1 SEHNR and CDR2 FQNEAQ (reference sequence). The V segment lost 5 bases and the J segment 2 bases; nucleotides outside the gene matches: 9. The CDR3 totals 15 residues. The CDR3 loop reads CASSPQGQSTYEQYF. The CDR3 region has the DNA TGTGCCAGCAGCCCCCAGGGACAGTCCACCTACGAGCAGTACTTC.

This clonotype was seen ten or more times. The gene calls are TRBV19 and TRBJ1-5; the D gene is possibly TRBD1 (6 bases). CDR1 is LNHDA, CDR2 SQIVND, per germline (reference sequence). V was trimmed by 3 bases and J by 5 bases, leaving 14 bases between them. There are 15 residues in the CDR3. In DNA, the CDR3 is TGTGCCAGTAGTATGATGGACAGATACGATCAGCCCCAGCATTTT. It yields the protein CASSMMDRYDQPQHF.

This clonotype ranks as medium-sized (0.01 to 0.1%). The CDR3 DNA sequence: TGCAGTGCTAGATCTGCGGGCGGGGGGGGAGATTGGCAGTTCTTC. Translation: CSARSAGGGGDWQFF. The chain recombines TRBV20-1 with TRBJ2-1, with 9 bases lining up with TRBD2. J gave up 12 bases and V 2 bases, and 14 bases lay outside the gene matches. The CDR3 is made up of 15 amino acids. Germline V gene lookup returns CDR1 DFQATT and CDR2 SNEGSKA (reference sequence).

To note about this clonotype: This clone may be a read error of a much larger clone one base away. The chain employs TRBV7-2 and TRBJ1-2; D ambiguous. The CDR3 length is 15 residues. Germline lookup yields CDR1 SGHTA and CDR2 FQGNSA. The DNA of the CDR3 is TGTGCCAGCAGCGAGTATATAACCGGGGATAATGGCTACAACTTC. Translating gives CASSEYITGDNGYNF. Looking up the rest from reference TRBV7-2 and TRBJ1-2 gives the full variable domain: GAGVSQSPSNKVTEKGKDVELRCDPISGHTALYWYRQSLGQGLEFLIYFQGNSAPDKSGLPSDRFSAERTGGSVSTLTIQRTQQEDSAVYLCASSEYITGDNGYNFGSGTRLTVV.

This clonotype was recorded many times. V usage is TRBV12-3 or TRBV12-4 and J usage is TRBJ2-5; no definite D call. The CDR3 covers 9 residues. The CDR3, as DNA: TGTGTACTGAGGGAGACCCAGTACTTC. Translation gives CVLRETQYF.